This TCR beta chain was retrieved from a study of naive and memory T cell subsets. An equimolar mix of two oligonucleotides served as the beta constant-region primer for TRBC1 and TRBC2. The cDNA 3' end received a ligated single-stranded oligonucleotide carrying the SP2 primer and a 12-nucleotide UMI. Nested alpha and beta constant-region primers with the SP2 primer drove four PCR rounds on ligated cDNA. MiXCR, applied by TCRdb to the UMI-ligation and nested PCR reads, yields one record per CDR3 protein. The sample shows 140,000 to 150,000 distinct CDR3 sequences, over 15% of them seen only once. This clonotype was detected only a few times. CDR1 SQVTM and CDR2 ANQGSEA come from the germline V gene. CDR3 length: 16 residues. The V segment lost 4 bases and the J segment 3 bases; nucleotides outside the gene matches: 4.

Material for sequencing was naive CD4+ T cells from blood. The chain couples TRBV29-1 to TRBJ2-6; 12 bases are a match to TRBD2. The clonotype comes from a human donor in good health. CDR3 DNA sequence: TGCAGCGTTGTGCTAGCGGGAGGGTATGGGGCCAACGTCCTGACTTTC. This translates into CSVVLAGGYGANVLTF.